Listed here are 20 T cell receptor beta chains from one sample, sequenced in a study of T cells after posttransplantation cyclophosphamide (TCRdb year 2016). The treatment or condition label here, explained by the study, means: high-dose cyclophosphamide on days +3 and +4 as single-agent GVHD prophylaxis. For conditioning, the PTCy patients got busulfan and fludarabine, then a related or unrelated marrow graft, followed by cyclophosphamide on days +3 and +4. The library was produced with the immunoSEQ multiplex PCR assay. The source is immuneACCESS, and TCRdb retained only in-frame sequences with V and J called. Part of the clones is not carried over; for the studies checked, unresolved V genes explain less than half of this, and the remainder is unexplained. In this sample the table shows under 400 clones, 72% of which occur a single time. The top ten hold approximately 41% of the sample. The sample in question was CD8+ T cells sorted from PBMCs, obtained after allogeneic stem cell transplant with posttransplant cyclophosphamide. The receptors were sampled from a female patient aged 50-65 years who received an allogeneic stem cell transplant from a related donor, was CMV-positive, and had no GVHD. Some T cells seen after a transplant may have their origin in the graft donor.

J is TRBJ1-5 and V is TRBV6-1; the match to TRBD1 covers 10 bases. J gave up 7 bases and V 6 bases, and 6 bases lay outside the gene matches. The CDR3 has 14 residues. Per the germline V gene, CDR1 is MNHNS and CDR2 is SASEGT. The CDR3 region has the DNA TGTGCCAGCAGCGGACAGGGGGTTTTCCAGCCCCAGCATTTT. Its protein is CASSGQGVFQPQHF.

The chain recombines TRBV5-1 with TRBJ2-1, with TRBD2 matching 13 bases. The CDR3 totals 19 residues. V trimming: 4 bases; J trimming: 3 bases; junction bases outside the gene matches: 13. Germline-derived CDR1 and CDR2 are SGHRS and YFSETQ. The CDR3 coding sequence is TGCGCCAGCAGCCCGGCGGGGACTAGCGGGACCACCTTCTACAATGAGCAGTTCTTC. Its protein product is CASSPAGTSGTTFYNEQFF. Drawing the rest from reference TRBV5-1 and TRBJ2-1, the complete variable domain is KAGVTQTPRYLIKTRGQQVTLSCSPISGHRSVSWYQQTPGQGLQFLFEYFSETQRNKGNFPGRFSGRQFSNSRSEMNVSTLELGDSALYLCASSPAGTSGTTFYNEQFFGPGTRLTVL.

This chain uses TRBV21-1 with TRBJ2-4; TRBD1 was called by the table and not checked on the DNA. TRBV21-1 is assigned pseudogene status. The CDR3 contains 21 residues. In DNA, the CDR3 is TGTGCCAGCAGCAAAGCTCCGCGACAGGGAGCCGGGAATGTGGTCAAAAACATTCAGTACTTC. Protein product: CASSKAPRQGAGNVVKNIQYF.

This clone appeared a few times. The chain combines TRBV27 with TRBJ1-1; 7 nucleotides align to TRBD1. Germline-derived CDR1 and CDR2 are MNHEY and SMNVEV (reference sequence). The CDR3 runs 12 residues. Unmatched junction bases numbered 4, after V lost 4 bases and J lost 8 bases. CDR3 amino acids: CASSSQGKEAFF. As DNA, the CDR3 is TGTGCCAGCAGTTCACAGGGGAAGGAAGCTTTCTTT.

J is TRBJ1-2 and V is TRBV7-6; 12 bases line up with TRBD1. Germline CDR1 SGHVS, CDR2 FNYEAQ. V lost 5 bases, J lost 4 bases, and 2 bases stayed unmatched. The CDR3 runs to 14 residues. The CDR3 is CASSPGQGAYGYTF. CDR3 DNA: TGTGCCAGCAGCCCGGGACAGGGGGCCTATGGCTACACCTTC.

The J gene is TRBJ1-6, the V gene TRBV27; D unclear. Germline values: CDR1 MNHEY, CDR2 SMNVEV (reference sequence). This CDR3 has 19 amino acids. The V gene lost 6 bases and the J gene lost 8 bases, with 29 bases spanning the gap. The CDR3 reads CASSLGEPLLMVGDSPLHF. CDR3 DNA: TGTGCCAGCAGCTTAGGAGAGCCACTATTGATGGTAGGAGATTCACCCCTCCACTTT.

The J gene is TRBJ1-1, the V gene TRBV6-1; D remains ambiguous. Germline-derived CDR1 and CDR2 are MNHNS and SASEGT. There are 12 residues in the CDR3. V was cut by 4 bases and J by 4 bases, with 7 bases left in between. The CDR3 DNA is TGTGCCAGCAGTGTTTTCGGCACTGAAGCTTTCTTT. Translating it yields CASSVFGTEAFF.

The gene calls are TRBV7-9 and TRBJ2-7; D is perhaps TRBD1 (6 bases). From germline, CDR1 is SEHNR and CDR2 FQNEAQ (reference sequence). The CDR3 totals 15 residues. V lost 1 base and J lost 3, with 13 bases in between. CDR3 amino acids: CASSLDKTRGYEQYF. DNA of the CDR3: TGTGCCAGCAGCTTAGACAAGACCAGGGGCTACGAGCAGTACTTC.

This clone was detected only a few times. This chain connects TRBV5-1 to TRBJ2-7, with D possibly being TRBD2 (5 bases). Trimming stripped 4 bases from V and 2 bases from J, with 7 bases between. From germline, CDR1 is SGHRS and CDR2 YFSETQ. The CDR3 covers 12 residues. The CDR3, as DNA: TGCGCCAGCAGCCCGGGAACCTACGAGCAGTACTTC. Translating it yields CASSPGTYEQYF.

V is TRBV30 and J is TRBJ1-5; D uncertain. The CDR3 extends over 13 amino acids. Looked up from germline, CDR1 is GTSNPN and CDR2 is SVGIG (reference sequence). V was pared by 2 bases and J by 4 bases, with 9 bases between. CDR3 loop: CAWSTRTNQPQHF. CDR3 coding DNA: TGTGCCTGGAGTACGCGGACTAATCAGCCCCAGCATTTT.

This clone appeared a few times. The chain employs TRBV5-8 and TRBJ1-2; the D gene is possibly TRBD1 (6 bases). CDR1 and CDR2 from the germline V gene are SGHTS and YDEGEE. This CDR3 contains 13 residues. Trimming left V 6 bases short and J 4 bases short, with 13 bases between. In DNA form, the CDR3 reads TGTGCCAGCACCACGACAGGCCCCTATGGCTACACCTTC. Protein: CASTTTGPYGYTF.

This chain uses TRBV12-5 with TRBJ1-1, with 9 bases aligning to TRBD1. The CDR3 length is 14 residues. V was pared by 3 bases and J by 4 bases, with 3 bases of the junction left unmatched. Germline V gene lookup returns CDR1 LGHNT and CDR2 FRNRAP. The CDR3 DNA is TGTGCTAGTGGTTTCACAGGGGGCTTCACTGAAGCTTTCTTT. Translated, it gives CASGFTGGFTEAFF.

The chain combines TRBV21-1 with TRBJ2-1; the table's TRBD2 call for D was not verified on the DNA. TRBV21-1 constitutes a pseudogene. This CDR3 has 17 amino acids. CDR3 residues: CASRSLLATHSDNEQFF. The CDR3 region has the DNA TGTGCCAGCAGATCATTGTTAGCTACACATTCCGACAATGAGCAGTTCTTC.

The CDR3 here is CASSPGTGGPTDTQYF. The CDR3 DNA reads as TGCGCCAGCAGCCCCGGGACAGGGGGCCCCACAGATACGCAGTATTTT. This chain connects TRBV5-1 to TRBJ2-3, with 12 bases lining up with TRBD1. The germline V gene has CDR1 SGHRS and CDR2 YFSETQ. V trimming: 4 bases; J trimming: 2 bases; junction bases outside the gene matches: 5. The CDR3 runs 16 residues. Supplemented by reference TRBV5-1 and TRBJ2-3, the full variable domain reads KAGVTQTPRYLIKTRGQQVTLSCSPISGHRSVSWYQQTPGQGLQFLFEYFSETQRNKGNFPGRFSGRQFSNSRSEMNVSTLELGDSALYLCASSPGTGGPTDTQYFGPGTRLTVL.

The sample holds a few counts of this clone. This rearrangement joins TRBV19 to TRBJ1-6; D call uncertain. V gave up 2 bases and J gave up 13 bases, with 12 bases separating them. Germline lookup yields CDR1 LNHDA and CDR2 SQIVND (reference sequence). The CDR3 is made up of 13 amino acids. CDR3 in DNA: TGTGCCAGTAGTATAACGTCCCACGGGCCCCTCCACTTT. This gives the protein CASSITSHGPLHF.

The rearrangement links TRBV21-1 to TRBJ1-1. TRBV21-1 is classified as a pseudogene. This CDR3 region has 17 residues. The CDR3 here is CASSQRLATTIRTEAFF. The CDR3 bases are TGTGCCAGCAGTCAAAGGCTAGCTACAACAATTCGCACTGAAGCTTTCTTT.

The rearrangement links TRBV28 to TRBJ1-2; 8 bases line up with TRBD1. CDR1 is MDHEN, CDR2 SYDVKM, per germline. With 2 bases clipped from V and 8 bases from J, the junction kept 10 bases outside the gene matches. The CDR3 runs to 15 residues. Written as DNA, the CDR3 is TGTGCCAGCAGTTTAGACCTGGACAGGGTGGAAGGCTACACCTTC. It encodes CASSLDLDRVEGYTF.

The chain combines TRBV4-1 with TRBJ2-7; D possibly corresponds to TRBD2 (5 bases). CDR1 MGHRA and CDR2 YSYEKL come from the germline V gene. The CDR3 length is 15 residues. The V and J ends lost 0 bases and 8 bases respectively, with 17 bases between them. CDR3 bases: TGCGCCAGCAGCCAAGATTGGAGCGGAGCCGGGCAGCAGTACTTC. This translates into CASSQDWSGAGQQYF.

This chain connects TRBV7-8 to TRBJ1-4; 9 positions match TRBD1. V trimming: 5 bases; J trimming: 0 bases; junction bases outside the gene matches: 7. The CDR3 loop spans 17 amino acids. CDR1 and CDR2 from the germline V gene are SGHVS and FQNEAQ. The CDR3 region is CASSRDREDATNEKLFF. For the CDR3, the DNA is TGTGCCAGCAGCCGGGACAGGGAGGATGCAACTAATGAAAAACTGTTTTTT.

The chain has TRBV19 and TRBJ2-1, with TRBD1 matching 9 bases. Germline V lookup: CDR1 LNHDA, CDR2 SQIVND (reference sequence). Germline trimming cut 4 bases from V and 4 bases from J; bases unmatched to any gene: 5. The CDR3 has 15 amino acids. This chain's CDR3 is CASSTGQGRYNEQFF. CDR3 DNA sequence: TGTGCCAGTAGTACGGGACAGGGACGGTACAATGAGCAGTTCTTC.